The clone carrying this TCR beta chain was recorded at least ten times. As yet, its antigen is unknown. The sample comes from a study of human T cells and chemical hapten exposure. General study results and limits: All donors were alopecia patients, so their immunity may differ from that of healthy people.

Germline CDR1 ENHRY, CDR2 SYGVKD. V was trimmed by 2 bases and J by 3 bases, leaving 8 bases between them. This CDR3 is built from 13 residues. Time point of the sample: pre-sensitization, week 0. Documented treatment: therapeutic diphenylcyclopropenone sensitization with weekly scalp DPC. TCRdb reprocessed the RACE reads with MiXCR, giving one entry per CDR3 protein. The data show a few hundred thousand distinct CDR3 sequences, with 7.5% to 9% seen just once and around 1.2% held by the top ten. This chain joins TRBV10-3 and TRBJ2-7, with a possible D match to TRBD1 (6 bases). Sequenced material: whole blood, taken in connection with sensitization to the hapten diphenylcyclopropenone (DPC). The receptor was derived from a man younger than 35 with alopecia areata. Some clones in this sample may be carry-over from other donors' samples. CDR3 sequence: CAISETGYYEQYF. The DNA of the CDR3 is TGTGCCATCAGTGAGACAGGGTACTACGAGCAGTACTTC.